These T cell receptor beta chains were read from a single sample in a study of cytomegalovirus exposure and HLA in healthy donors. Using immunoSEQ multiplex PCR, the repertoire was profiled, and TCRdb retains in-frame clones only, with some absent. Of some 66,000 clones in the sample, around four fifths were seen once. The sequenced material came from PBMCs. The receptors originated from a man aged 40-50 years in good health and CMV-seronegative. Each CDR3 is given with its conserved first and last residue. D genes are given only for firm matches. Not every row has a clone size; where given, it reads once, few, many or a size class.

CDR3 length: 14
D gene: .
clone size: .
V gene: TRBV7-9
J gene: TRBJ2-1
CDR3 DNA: TGTGCCAGCAGCTTAGGGGCAGCAAACAATGAGCAGTTCTTC
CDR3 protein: CASSLGAANNEQFF

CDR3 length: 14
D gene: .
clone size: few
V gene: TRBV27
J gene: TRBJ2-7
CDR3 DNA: TGTGCTTTTTTCAAGCAGAAGGCGGCATACGAGCAGTACTTC
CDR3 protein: CAFFKQKAAYEQYF

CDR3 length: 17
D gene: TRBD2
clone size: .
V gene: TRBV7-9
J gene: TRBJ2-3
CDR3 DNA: TGTGCCAGCAGCCCCCTTATAGCGGGTACTAGCACAGATACGCAGTATTTT
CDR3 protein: CASSPLIAGTSTDTQYF

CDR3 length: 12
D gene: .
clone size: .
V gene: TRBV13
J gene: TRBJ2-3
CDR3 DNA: TGTGCCAGCAGCTCCCTCGTAGATACGCAGTATTTT
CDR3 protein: CASSSLVDTQYF

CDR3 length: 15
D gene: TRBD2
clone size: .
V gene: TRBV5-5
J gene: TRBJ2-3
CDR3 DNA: TGTGCCAGCAGCCTGGTGTCGGCGGGGGGAGATACGCAGTATTTT
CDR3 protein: CASSLVSAGGDTQYF

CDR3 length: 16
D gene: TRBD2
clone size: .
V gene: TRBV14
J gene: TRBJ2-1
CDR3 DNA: TGTGCCAGCAGCCAAGTTCGGGCTAGCGGCTACAATGAGCAGTTCTTC
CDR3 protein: CASSQVRASGYNEQFF

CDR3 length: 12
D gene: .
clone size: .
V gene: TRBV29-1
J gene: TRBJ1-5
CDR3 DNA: TGCAGCGCGCAGGGTTCCAATCAGCCCCAGCATTTT
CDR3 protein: CSAQGSNQPQHF

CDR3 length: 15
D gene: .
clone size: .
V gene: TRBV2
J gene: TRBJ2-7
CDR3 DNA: TGTGCCAGCAGTGAATCCCAAGCGTATTCCTACGAGCAGTACTTC
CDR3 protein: CASSESQAYSYEQYF

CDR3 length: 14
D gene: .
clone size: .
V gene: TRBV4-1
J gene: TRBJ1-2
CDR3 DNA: TGCGCCAGCAGCGAAGGGTGGGACACCTATGGCTACACCTTC
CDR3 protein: CASSEGWDTYGYTF

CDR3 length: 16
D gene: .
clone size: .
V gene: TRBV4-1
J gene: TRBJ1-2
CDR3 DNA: TGCGCCAGCAGCCAAATCCAAGGAGGAACGTACTACGGCTACACCTTC
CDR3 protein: CASSQIQGGTYYGYTF

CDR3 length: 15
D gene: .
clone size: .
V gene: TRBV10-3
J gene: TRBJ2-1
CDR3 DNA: TGTGCCATCAGTCAGCCACTAGTGGGAGGAAATGAGCAGTTCTTC
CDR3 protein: CAISQPLVGGNEQFF

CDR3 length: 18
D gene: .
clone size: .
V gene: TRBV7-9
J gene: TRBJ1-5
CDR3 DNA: TGTTCCAGCAGCCGGTGGCAGGGTGCCGGTTCGCGCAATCAGCCCCAGCATTTT
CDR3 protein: CSSSRWQGAGSRNQPQHF

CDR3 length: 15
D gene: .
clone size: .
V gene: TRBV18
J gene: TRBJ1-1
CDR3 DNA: TGTGCCAGCTCACCACAGGGGGAATTGGACACTGAAGCTTTCTTT
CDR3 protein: CASSPQGELDTEAFF

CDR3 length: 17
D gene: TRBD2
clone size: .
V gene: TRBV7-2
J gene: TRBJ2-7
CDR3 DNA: TGTGCCAGCAGCTTAGGGGCGGGGGGGCTTCGTTTAGGCGAGCAGTACTTC
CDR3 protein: CASSLGAGGLRLGEQYF

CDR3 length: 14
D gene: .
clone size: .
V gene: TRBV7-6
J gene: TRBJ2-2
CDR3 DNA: TGTGCCAGCAGCTTAACGGCGAACACCGGGGAGCTGTTTTTT
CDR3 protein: CASSLTANTGELFF

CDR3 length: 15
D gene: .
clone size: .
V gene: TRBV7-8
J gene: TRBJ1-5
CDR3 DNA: TGTGCCAGCAGCTCCCAGGCCAGGGCAGAACAGCCCCAGCATTTT
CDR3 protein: CASSSQARAEQPQHF

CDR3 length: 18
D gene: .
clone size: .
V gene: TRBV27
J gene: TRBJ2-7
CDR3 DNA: TGTGCCAGCAGTACACCCCGTCTTGATAGCCCATTCAACTACGAGCAGTACTTC
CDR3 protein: CASSTPRLDSPFNYEQYF

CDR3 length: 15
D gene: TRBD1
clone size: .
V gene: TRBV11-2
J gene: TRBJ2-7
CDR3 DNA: TGTGCCAGCAGCCCCCCAGGGACAGGGAGTTACGAGCAGTACTTC
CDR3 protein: CASSPPGTGSYEQYF